This TCR beta chain was sequenced in a study of cytomegalovirus exposure and HLA in healthy donors. Study findings and constraints: The investigators catalogued 180 or so TCR beta chains as cytomegalovirus-associated.

PCR involved 60 Vbeta and 13 Jbeta primers. Here immunoSEQ multiplex PCR was the method, and the copy in TCRdb shows in-frame clones only, minus some. Its table lists about 140,000 clones. The CDR3 length is 15 residues. Each donor was healthy, and each was a bone marrow donor. Of note for this clone: The antigen is undetermined.

V gene TRBV12-2 combines with J gene TRBJ2-7; the DNA was not compared with TRBD1, the D call given in the table. TRBV12-2 is a documented pseudogene. The sequenced material came from PBMCs. The receptor comes from a man aged 35 to 55 in good health and CMV-seronegative. CDR3 protein: CASRLGQGSSYEQYF. Written as DNA, the CDR3 is TGTGCAAGTCGCTTAGGACAGGGAAGCTCCTACGAGCAGTACTTC.